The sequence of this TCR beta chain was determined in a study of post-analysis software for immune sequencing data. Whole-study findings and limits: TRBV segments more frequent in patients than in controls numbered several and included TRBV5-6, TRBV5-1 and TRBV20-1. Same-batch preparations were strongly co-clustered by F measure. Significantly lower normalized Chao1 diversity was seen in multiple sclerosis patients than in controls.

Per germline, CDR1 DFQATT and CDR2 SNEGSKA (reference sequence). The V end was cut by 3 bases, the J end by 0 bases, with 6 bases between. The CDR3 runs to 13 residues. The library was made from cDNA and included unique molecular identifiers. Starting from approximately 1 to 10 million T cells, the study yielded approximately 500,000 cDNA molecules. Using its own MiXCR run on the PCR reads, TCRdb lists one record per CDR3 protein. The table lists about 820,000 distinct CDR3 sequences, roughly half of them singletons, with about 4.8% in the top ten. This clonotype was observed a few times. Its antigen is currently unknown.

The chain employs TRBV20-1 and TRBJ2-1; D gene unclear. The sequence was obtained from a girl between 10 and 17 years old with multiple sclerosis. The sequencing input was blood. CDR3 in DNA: TGCAGTGCTAGTCAAACCTCCTACAATGAGCAGTTCTTC. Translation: CSASQTSYNEQFF.